The present T cell receptor (beta chain) was sequenced within a study of T cell repertoires in cytomegalovirus infection. Looking at the study overall: CMV epitopes in the study were HLA-C-restricted (recently identified) and HLA-B-restricted (well studied). Both a matching HLA type and CMV infection were indicated by public TCR beta signatures. Overall study findings and caveats: Cumulative public TCR beta family frequency identified CMV carriers with the relevant HLA. Dominating the ex vivo response were HLA-C-restricted CMV-specific TCR beta clonotypes.

TCRdb re-called the reads with MiXCR, one entry per CDR3 protein. Of around 360,000 distinct CDR3 sequences listed, around a third were seen once; the top ten hold roughly 13%. Germline CDR1 DFQATT, CDR2 SNEGSKA (reference sequence). The CDR3 is 15 residues long. The trim removed 2 bases at V and 2 bases at J, leaving 7 bases unmatched. A few counts support this clonotype. Its matching antigen is unknown. The material sequenced was cultured PBMCs, taken from culture after CMV antigen stimulation. The rearrangement links TRBV20-1 to TRBJ2-3; TRBD2 matches at 7 bases. This TCR derives from a human donor in good health (CMV status not recorded). Some clones in this sample may be carry-over from other donors' samples. The CDR3 reads CSARRALAVTDTQYF. The CDR3 nucleotides are TGCAGTGCTAGAAGGGCCCTAGCGGTCACAGATACGCAGTATTTT.